These 9 T cell receptor beta chains were all obtained from the same sample, sequenced in a study of CD8+ T cells in alopecia areata. The authors sorted pooled cutaneous lymph node cells using CD4, CD8alpha, NKG2D, NKG2ACE and other markers. Sequencing used cDNA as its template, made by extracting RNA and reverse transcribing it. Produced via immunoSEQ multiplex PCR; TCRdb's table is partial and in-frame only. The specimen has more than 250,000 clones, none found just once. Sequenced input: CD4+ T cells sorted from a lymph node. The receptor set was obtained from a C3H/HeJ mouse with alopecia areata. The strain's MHC: H2-k.

This clone has more than one count but fewer than ten. All gene names here are mouse names. The read comes to an end 4 residues before the CDR3 does, leaving the germline J gene to fill in the end. V is TRBV1 and J is TRBJ1-2; 9 positions match TRBD1. J gave up 4 bases and V 4 bases, and 4 bases lay outside the gene matches. Germline-derived CDR1 and CDR2 are NSQYPW and LRSPGD (reference sequence). The CDR3 contains 14 residues. CDR3 sequence: CTCSGTGDASDYTF. CDR3 bases read: TGCACCTGCAGTGGGACAGGGGATGCCTCC.

In regard to this clone: Any gene name here is a mouse gene name. The read ends 4 residues early relative to the CDR3; the germline J gene fills the gap. V gene TRBV19 combines with J gene TRBJ2-7; 10 bases line up with TRBD1. V was pared by 1 base and J by 2 bases, with 6 bases of the junction left unmatched. The germline V gene encodes CDR1 FNHDT and CDR2 SITEND (reference sequence). This CDR3 has 16 residues. The CDR3 sequence: CASSIPRTGGAYEQYF. The DNA read from the CDR3 is TGTGCCAGCAGTATACCACGGACAGGGGGAGCCTAT.

This clone appeared a few times. Mouse gene names apply. The CDR3 is cut off 4 residues early in the read; its end comes from the germline J gene. The chain is built from TRBV19 and TRBJ2-7, with 9 nucleotides matching TRBD2. Germline V gene data show CDR1 as FNHDT and CDR2 as SITEND (reference sequence). The CDR3 consists of 13 residues. The CDR3 DNA, read in part, is TGTGCCAGCAGAACCGGGACTGGGTAT. Translating it yields CASRTGTGY. The full CDR3 reads CASRTGTGYEQYF.

As to this clone: These gene names are mouse names. With the read ending 4 residues before the CDR3 end, the germline J gene is used to fill in that end. The sample holds other DNA sequences that translate to the same CDR3. The rearrangement joins TRBV13-1 to TRBJ2-7, with D possibly matching TRBD2 (5 bases). The CDR3 loop spans 14 amino acids. Trimming removed 0 bases at V and 0 bases at J, with 7 bases between. Germline V gives CDR1 NSHNY, CDR2 SYGAGN. CDR3 residues: CASSDELGSYEQYF. The sequenced part of the CDR3 DNA is TGTGCCAGCAGTGATGAGCTGGGCTCCTAT.

A word on this clone: Mouse germline and gene names are used. The CDR3 is cut off 3 residues early in the read; its end comes from the germline J gene. V gene TRBV13-1 combines with J gene TRBJ1-6; D ambiguous. TRBJ1-6 is placed among ORFs of uncertain function. Per germline, CDR1 NSHNY and CDR2 SYGAGN. V lost 0 bases to trimming and J lost 5 bases, with 6 bases between them. This CDR3 has 14 residues. The CDR3 DNA, read in part, is TGTGCCAGCAGTGATGACAGAAATAATTCGCCC. This encodes CASSDDRNNSP. The full CDR3 is CASSDDRNNSPLYF.

This clone has only a few counts. Gene names follow the mouse nomenclature. The CDR3 end lies 4 residues beyond the end of the read and is filled in from the germline J gene. V is TRBV17 and J is TRBJ2-1, with 7 bases that match TRBD2. This CDR3 comprises 15 residues. CDR1 MNHDT and CDR2 YYDKIL come from the germline V gene. The V and J ends lost 3 bases and 1 base, in that order; junction bases with no gene match: 3. The CDR3 bases that were read are TGTGCTAGCAGTAGGCGCTGGGGGAACTATGCT. It codes for CASSRRWGNYA. The full CDR3 protein reads CASSRRWGNYAEQFF.

Comment on this clone: Mouse names are used for the genes. Read sequence stops 4 residues before the CDR3 end, and the germline J gene provides the missing end. The chain couples TRBV1 to TRBJ1-2; 10 bases fit TRBD1. The CDR3 has 15 residues. Germline lookup yields CDR1 NSQYPW and CDR2 LRSPGD (reference sequence). V gave up 1 base and J gave up 4 bases; unmatched junction bases: 3. The CDR3 loop is CTCSAARTGGSDYTF. Incomplete CDR3 DNA: TGCACCTGCAGTGCAGCGAGGACAGGGGGCTCC.

This clone was counted ten times or more. Gene names denote mouse genes. The read is 4 residues too short to cover the CDR3 end, so that end is filled in from the germline J gene. The same CDR3 is also encoded by other DNA sequences in this sample. This chain links TRBV13-1 with TRBJ2-7; 8 nucleotides agree with TRBD2. The CDR3 is 14 residues long. V was clipped by 0 bases and J by 2 bases; unmatched bases: 1. Germline loops: CDR1 NSHNY, CDR2 SYGAGN. CDR3: CASSDALGAYEQYF. The sequenced CDR3 bases are TGTGCCAGCAGTGATGCACTGGGGGCCTAT.

This clone was seen more than once but under ten times. Gene labels here are mouse ones. The part of the CDR3 DNA that was read is TGCACCTGCAGTGCAGTGGGGGATAATTCGCCC. Its protein is CTCSAVGDNSP. The full CDR3 protein reads CTCSAVGDNSPLYF. The chain has TRBV1 and TRBJ1-6, with a weak D call TRBD1 (5 bases). The read finishes 3 residues shy of the CDR3 end, and the germline J gene is used to complete it. TRBJ1-6 belongs to the ORF category, with a function that is uncertain. Trimming took off 1 base at V and 5 bases at J, with 6 bases between the two ends. The CDR3 covers 14 residues. CDR1 NSQYPW and CDR2 LRSPGD come from the germline V gene (reference sequence).